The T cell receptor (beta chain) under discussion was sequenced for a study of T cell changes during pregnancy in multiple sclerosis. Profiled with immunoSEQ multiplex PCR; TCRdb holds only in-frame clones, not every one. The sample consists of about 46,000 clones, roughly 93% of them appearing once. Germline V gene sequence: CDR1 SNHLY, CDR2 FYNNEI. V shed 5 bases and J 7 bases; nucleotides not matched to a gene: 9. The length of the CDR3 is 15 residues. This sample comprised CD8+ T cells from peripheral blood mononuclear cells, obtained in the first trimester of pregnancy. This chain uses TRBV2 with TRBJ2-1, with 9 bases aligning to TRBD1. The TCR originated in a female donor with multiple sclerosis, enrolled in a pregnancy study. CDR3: CASSPGQGGGNEQFF. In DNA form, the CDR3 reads TGTGCCAGCAGTCCGGGACAGGGTGGAGGGAATGAGCAGTTCTTC. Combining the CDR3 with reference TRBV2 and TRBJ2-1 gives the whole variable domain EPEVTQTPSHQVTQMGQEVILRCVPISNHLYFYWYRQILGQKVEFLVSFYNNEISEKSEIFDDQFSVERPDGSNFTLKIRSTKLEDSAMYFCASSPGQGGGNEQFFGPGTRLTVL.